The 12 T cell receptor beta chains in this list originate from one sample, sequenced in a study of graft-versus-host responses after intestinal transplantation. Repertoires were generated with immunoSEQ multiplex PCR, while TCRdb's copy carries only in-frame clones and drops some. Of over 20,000 clones detected, 40% appear once; the ten largest clones hold 0.65% to 0.8%. Sequenced material: alloreactive CD4+ T cells from a mixed lymphocyte reaction culture, taken before intestinal transplant. Subset: CFSE-low proliferating T cells sorted from roughly 6-day pre-transplant mixed lymphocyte reaction (GvH or HvG direction). The receptors derive from a human patient who received an intestinal transplant.

This clone was seen a few times. The chain has TRBV6-6 and TRBJ2-3; D remains ambiguous. The CDR3 has 15 residues. The germline CDR1 and CDR2 sequences are MNHNY and SVGAGI (reference sequence). V lost 0 bases to trimming and J lost 0 bases, with 7 bases between them. The CDR3 nucleotides read TGTGCCAGCAGTTACTCGTACACAAGCACAGATACGCAGTATTTT. It is translated as CASSYSYTSTDTQYF.

This clone is deemed medium-sized (0.01 to 0.1%). This chain uses TRBV2 with TRBJ2-7, with D unclear. This CDR3 is 11 amino acids long. The ends were cut back, 7 bases at V and 4 bases at J, with 8 bases in the middle. Per germline, CDR1 SNHLY and CDR2 FYNNEI. This CDR3 is CASTPIYEQYF. As DNA, the CDR3 is TGTGCCAGCACTCCTATATACGAGCAGTACTTC. The full variable domain, rest sourced from reference TRBV2 and TRBJ2-7, is EPEVTQTPSHQVTQMGQEVILRCVPISNHLYFYWYRQILGQKVEFLVSFYNNEISEKSEIFDDQFSVERPDGSNFTLKIRSTKLEDSAMYFCASTPIYEQYFGPGTRLTVT.

The V gene is TRBV6-5, the J gene TRBJ2-7; 10 bases map to TRBD1. CDR1 MNHEY and CDR2 SVGAGI come from the germline V gene. CDR3 size: 15 residues. V shed 6 bases, J shed 1 base, and the junction held 6 bases outside the gene matches. The CDR3 loop is CASRRGTGASYEQYF. CDR3 sequence (DNA): TGTGCCAGCAGACGGGGGACAGGGGCATCCTACGAGCAGTACTTC.

Only a few counts were recorded for this clone. The V call is TRBV7-9, the J call TRBJ2-1; TRBD1 aligns across 8 bases. The length of the CDR3 is 15 residues. Germline values: CDR1 SEHNR, CDR2 FQNEAQ (reference sequence). Germline trimming cut 1 base from V and 5 bases from J; bases unmatched to any gene: 4. The CDR3: CASSLGQGRNNEQFF. CDR3 sequence (DNA): TGTGCCAGCAGCTTAGGACAGGGGCGTAACAATGAGCAGTTCTTC.

The V call is TRBV11-2, the J call TRBJ2-7, with 9 positions matching TRBD2. Per germline, CDR1 SGHAT and CDR2 FQNNGV. The CDR3 consists of 15 residues. The junction had 7 bases not matched to a gene; V was cut back by 4 bases and J by 3 bases. The CDR3 region has the DNA TGTGCCAGCAGCTCCCGCGGAGCGGGAGGCTACGAGCAGTACTTC. This encodes CASSSRGAGGYEQYF.

This clone was recorded only once. The chain recombines TRBV20-1 with TRBJ2-7; D might be TRBD2 (6 bases). This CDR3 contains 11 residues. Germline V gene lookup returns CDR1 DFQATT and CDR2 SNEGSKA (reference sequence). CDR3: CGTPLLHEQYF. The CDR3 DNA reads TGCGGGACTCCTTTACTCCACGAGCAGTACTTC.

This clone was seen more than once but under ten times. This sequence joins TRBV18 and TRBJ1-4; 10 nucleotides align to TRBD1. Germline CDR1 is KGHSH and CDR2 is LQKENI. Germline trimming cut 3 bases from V and 7 bases from J; bases unmatched to any gene: 5. CDR3 length: 15 amino acids. The CDR3 spells CASSPGGQGSEKLFF. In DNA form, the CDR3 reads TGTGCCAGCTCACCGGGGGGACAGGGGAGTGAAAAACTGTTTTTT.

CDR3 residues: CASSSNFVQGTDTQYF. The DNA of the CDR3 is TGTGCCAGCAGCTCCAATTTTGTGCAGGGCACAGATACGCAGTATTTT. This chain uses TRBV9 with TRBJ2-3; D gene unclear. Germline V gene data show CDR1 as SGDLS and CDR2 as YYNGEE. The CDR3 extends over 16 amino acids. The germline V and J ends were trimmed by 4 bases and 1 base, with 16 bases remaining between them.

This clone was observed a handful of times. V is TRBV4-2 and J is TRBJ2-7; 14 bases map to TRBD2. The CDR3 is 17 amino acids. The ends lost 1 base at V and 4 bases at J; junction bases unmatched: 6. Germline CDR1 and CDR2: LGHNA and YNFKEQ. The DNA for the CDR3 is TGTGCCAGCAGCCAAGCCGGGACTAGCGGGAGCAAGTACGAGCAGTACTTC. It specifies CASSQAGTSGSKYEQYF.

This clone was seen only a few times. The chain has TRBV6-1 and TRBJ2-7, with D possibly being TRBD2 (6 bases). V was cut by 7 bases and J by 6 bases, with 16 bases left in between. Germline V gene sequence: CDR1 MNHNS, CDR2 SASEGT. The CDR3 spans 13 residues. The CDR3 sequence: CASKTSSPGEQYF. In DNA form, the CDR3 reads TGTGCCAGCAAAACTAGCTCCCCTGGCGAGCAGTACTTC.

V and J are TRBV9 and TRBJ2-1, with 7 positions matching TRBD2. Germline CDR1 reads SGDLS; CDR2 reads YYNGEE. The CDR3 is made up of 15 amino acids. J lost 8 bases, V lost 0 bases, and 8 bases had no gene match. The CDR3 DNA sequence: TGTGCCAGCAGCGTAGATAGTGGGGCGGGGGATGAGCAGTTCTTC. Its protein is CASSVDSGAGDEQFF.

The V gene is TRBV7-2, the J gene TRBJ1-5; 7 bases agree with TRBD1. V lost 6 bases and J lost 5; bases outside the gene matches: 4. The CDR3 totals 13 residues. Per germline, CDR1 SGHTA and CDR2 FQGNSA. The chain's CDR3 is CASSSTGDQPQHF. The CDR3, as DNA: TGTGCCAGCAGTTCTACAGGGGATCAGCCCCAGCATTTT.